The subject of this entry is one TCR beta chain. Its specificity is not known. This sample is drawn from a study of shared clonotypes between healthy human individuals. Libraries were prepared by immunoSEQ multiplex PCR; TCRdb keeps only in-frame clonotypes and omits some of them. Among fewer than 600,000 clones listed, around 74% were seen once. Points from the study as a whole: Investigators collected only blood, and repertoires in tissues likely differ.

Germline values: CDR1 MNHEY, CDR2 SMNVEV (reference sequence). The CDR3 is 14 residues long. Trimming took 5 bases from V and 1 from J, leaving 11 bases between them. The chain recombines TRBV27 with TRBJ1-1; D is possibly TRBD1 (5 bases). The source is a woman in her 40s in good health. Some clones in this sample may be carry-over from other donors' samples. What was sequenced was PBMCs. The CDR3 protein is CASSQGWANTEAFF. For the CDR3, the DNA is TGTGCCAGCAGTCAGGGCTGGGCGAACACTGAAGCTTTCTTT.